This T cell receptor beta chain was captured by sequencing in a study of spatial heterogeneity in lung cancer. Study details: A unique TCR and UMI combination showed up more than ten times in raw reads, on average. Regarding the study as a whole: The appearance of ubiquitous expanded tumor TCRs in blood was greater at resection than follow-up.

Each molecule of TCR cDNA was tagged with one unique molecular identifier. Using its own MiXCR run on the 5' RACE reads, TCRdb lists one record per CDR3 protein. The sample lists about 85,000 distinct CDR3 sequences, more than 15% occurring once. Time point here: sample taken at primary tumor resection. Sequencing was performed on whole RNA extracted from tumor and nontumor lung tissue, or from frozen PBMC, and the material was left unsorted. The approximately 67 donors had untreated early-stage non-small cell lung cancer. This clonotype occurred many times. What it binds is unknown. CDR3 size: 14 residues. V dropped 3 bases and J dropped 2 bases, with 10 bases sitting between them.

This sequence was found in a male donor with early-stage non-small cell lung cancer. The source material was PBMCs, sampled at surgery. The chain couples TRBV12-3 or TRBV12-4 to TRBJ1-1; D is unresolved. DNA of the CDR3: TGTGCCAGCAGTTTTTCGAATATTAACACTGAAGCTTTCTTT. This encodes CASSFSNINTEAFF.